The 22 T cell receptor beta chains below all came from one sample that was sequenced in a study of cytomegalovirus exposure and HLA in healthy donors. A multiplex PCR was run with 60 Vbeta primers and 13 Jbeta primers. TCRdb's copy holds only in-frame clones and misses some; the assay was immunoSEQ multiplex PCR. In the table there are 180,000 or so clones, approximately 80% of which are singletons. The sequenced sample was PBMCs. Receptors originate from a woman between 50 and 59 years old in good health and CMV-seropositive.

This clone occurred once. CDR3 sequence (DNA): TGTGCCAGCAGCGTAGCCGGTCCGGTCTATGGCTACACCTTC. It specifies CASSVAGPVYGYTF. V gene TRBV9 combines with J gene TRBJ1-2; D not certain. Germline assignment: CDR1 SGDLS and CDR2 YYNGEE. V dropped 0 bases and J dropped 4 bases, with 10 bases sitting between them. The CDR3 is 14 amino acids.

CDR3 protein: CASSLTAATNEKLFF. In DNA form, the CDR3 reads TGTGCCAGCAGCTTAACAGCTGCAACTAATGAAAAACTGTTTTTT. J is TRBJ1-4 and V is TRBV7-3; D not resolved. CDR3 size: 15 residues. Trimming stripped 0 bases from V and 0 bases from J, with 5 bases between. Germline V gene lookup returns CDR1 SGHTA and CDR2 FQGTGA.

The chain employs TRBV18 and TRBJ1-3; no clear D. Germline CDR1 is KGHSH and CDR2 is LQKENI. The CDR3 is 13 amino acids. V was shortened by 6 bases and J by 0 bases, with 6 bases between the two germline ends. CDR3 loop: CASSQDSGNTIYF. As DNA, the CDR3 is TGTGCCAGCTCCCAGGACTCTGGAAACACCATATATTTT.

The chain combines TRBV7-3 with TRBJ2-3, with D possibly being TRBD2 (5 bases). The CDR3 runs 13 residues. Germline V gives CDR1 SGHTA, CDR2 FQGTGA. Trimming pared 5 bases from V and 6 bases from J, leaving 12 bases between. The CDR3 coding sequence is TGTGCCAGCAGCGCATCGAGGGCGGATACGCAGTATTTT. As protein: CASSASRADTQYF.

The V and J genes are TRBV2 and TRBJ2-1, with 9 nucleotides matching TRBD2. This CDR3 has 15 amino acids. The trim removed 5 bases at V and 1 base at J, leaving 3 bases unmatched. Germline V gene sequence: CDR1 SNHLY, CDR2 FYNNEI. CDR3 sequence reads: CASSSSGVSYNEQFF. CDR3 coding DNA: TGTGCCAGCAGTTCTAGCGGGGTTTCCTACAATGAGCAGTTCTTC.

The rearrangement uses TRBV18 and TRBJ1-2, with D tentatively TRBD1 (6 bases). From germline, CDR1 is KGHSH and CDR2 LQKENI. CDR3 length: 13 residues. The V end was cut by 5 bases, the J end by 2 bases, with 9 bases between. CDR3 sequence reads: CASSEQGNYGYTF. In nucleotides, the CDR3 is TGTGCCAGCTCAGAACAGGGCAACTATGGCTACACCTTC.

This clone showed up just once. CDR3 DNA sequence: TGCGCCAGCAGCCAAGGCGGACAGATGAATGAAAAACTGTTTTTT. It is translated as CASSQGGQMNEKLFF. The V call is TRBV4-3, the J call TRBJ1-4; a possible D gene is TRBD1 (6 bases). The CDR3 sequence is 15 residues long. V lost 1 base to trimming and J lost 5 bases, with 11 bases between them. CDR1 is LGHNA and CDR2 is YSLEER in the germline V gene.

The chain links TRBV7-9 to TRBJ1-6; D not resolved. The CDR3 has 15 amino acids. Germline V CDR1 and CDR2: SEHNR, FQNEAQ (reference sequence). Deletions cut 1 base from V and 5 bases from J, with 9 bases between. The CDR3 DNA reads TGTGCCAGCAGCTTAGTGGGCACGGATAATTCACCCCTCCACTTT. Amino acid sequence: CASSLVGTDNSPLHF.

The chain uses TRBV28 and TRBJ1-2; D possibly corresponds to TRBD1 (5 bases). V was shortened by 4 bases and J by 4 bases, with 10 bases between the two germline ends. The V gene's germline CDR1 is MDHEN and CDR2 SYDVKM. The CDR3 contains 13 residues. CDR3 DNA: TGTGCCAGCAGTTCGGGACTGCTCTATGGCTACACCTTC. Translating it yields CASSSGLLYGYTF.

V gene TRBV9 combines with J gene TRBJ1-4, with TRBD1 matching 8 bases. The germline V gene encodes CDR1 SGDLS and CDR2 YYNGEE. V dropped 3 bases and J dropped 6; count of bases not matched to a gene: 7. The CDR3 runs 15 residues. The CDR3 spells CASSGGTGTDEKLFF. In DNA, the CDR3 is TGTGCCAGCAGCGGAGGGACAGGCACCGATGAAAAACTGTTTTTT.

CDR3 DNA sequence: TGCGCCAGCAATAACGGACAGGGGACCTACGAGCAGTACTTC. This sequence encodes CASNNGQGTYEQYF. The chain links TRBV5-1 to TRBJ2-7, with 9 bases lining up with TRBD1. The CDR3 runs to 14 residues. Losses at the gene ends were 6 bases for V and 2 bases for J; bases not matched to a gene: 6. Germline loops: CDR1 SGHRS, CDR2 YFSETQ.

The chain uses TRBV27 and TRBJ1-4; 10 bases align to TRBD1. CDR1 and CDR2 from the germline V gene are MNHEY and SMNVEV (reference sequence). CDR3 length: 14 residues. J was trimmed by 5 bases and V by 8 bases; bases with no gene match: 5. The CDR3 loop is CASAPGQGNEKLFF. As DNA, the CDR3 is TGTGCCAGCGCTCCGGGACAGGGGAATGAAAAACTGTTTTTT.

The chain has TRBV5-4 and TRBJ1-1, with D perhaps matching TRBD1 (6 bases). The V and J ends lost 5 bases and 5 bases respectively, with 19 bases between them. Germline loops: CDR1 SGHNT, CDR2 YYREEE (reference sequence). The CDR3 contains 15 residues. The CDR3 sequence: CASSTRGGVWTEAFF. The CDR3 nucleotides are TGTGCCAGCAGTACTAGAGGGGGGGTCTGGACTGAAGCTTTCTTT.

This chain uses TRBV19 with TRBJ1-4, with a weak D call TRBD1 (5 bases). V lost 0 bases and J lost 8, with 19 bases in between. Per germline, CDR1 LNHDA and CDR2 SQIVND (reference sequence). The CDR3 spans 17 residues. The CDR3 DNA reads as TGTGCCAGTAGTATAGATCGGCGGGGGATTAAGTCGGAAAAACTGTTTTTT. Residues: CASSIDRRGIKSEKLFF. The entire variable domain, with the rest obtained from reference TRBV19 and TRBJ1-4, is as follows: DGGITQSPKYLFRKEGQNVTLSCEQNLNHDAMYWYRQDPGQGLRLIYYSQIVNDFQKGDIAEGYSVSREKKESFPLTVTSAQKNPTAFYLCASSIDRRGIKSEKLFFGSGTQLSVL.

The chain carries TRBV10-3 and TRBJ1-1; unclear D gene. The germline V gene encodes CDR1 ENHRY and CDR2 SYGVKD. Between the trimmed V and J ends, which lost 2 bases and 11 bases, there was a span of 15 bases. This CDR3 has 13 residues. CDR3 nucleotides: TGTGCCATCAGTGAGGGTCGAGAAACTTTTGCTTTCTTT. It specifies CAISEGRETFAFF.

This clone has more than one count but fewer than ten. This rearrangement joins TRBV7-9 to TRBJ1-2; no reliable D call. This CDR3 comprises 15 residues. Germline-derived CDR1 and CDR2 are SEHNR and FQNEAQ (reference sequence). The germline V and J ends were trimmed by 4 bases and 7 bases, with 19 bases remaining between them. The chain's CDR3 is CASSYGSGGSGGYTF. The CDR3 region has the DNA TGTGCCAGCAGCTATGGCTCAGGAGGGTCGGGTGGCTACACCTTC.

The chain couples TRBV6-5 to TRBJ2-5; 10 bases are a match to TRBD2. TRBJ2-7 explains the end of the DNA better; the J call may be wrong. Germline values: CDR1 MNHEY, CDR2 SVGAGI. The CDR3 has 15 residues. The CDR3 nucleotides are TGTGCCAGCAGTTTCTCTAGCGGGAGTGGCTACGAGCAGTACTTC. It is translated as CASSFSSGSGYEQYF.

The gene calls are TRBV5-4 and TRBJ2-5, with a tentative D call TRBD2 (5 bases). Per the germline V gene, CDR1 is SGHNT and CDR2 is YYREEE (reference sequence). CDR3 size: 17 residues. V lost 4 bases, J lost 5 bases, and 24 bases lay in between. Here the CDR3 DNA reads TGTGCCAGCAGCCCGGCGGAATTTATAGTGGGGAGCGAGACCCAGTACTTC. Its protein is CASSPAEFIVGSETQYF. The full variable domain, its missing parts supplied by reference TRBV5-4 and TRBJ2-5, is ETGVTQSPTHLIKTRGQQVTLRCSSQSGHNTVSWYQQALGQGPQFIFQYYREEENGRGNFPPRFSGLQFPNYSSELNVNALELDDSALYLCASSPAEFIVGSETQYFGPGTRLLVL.

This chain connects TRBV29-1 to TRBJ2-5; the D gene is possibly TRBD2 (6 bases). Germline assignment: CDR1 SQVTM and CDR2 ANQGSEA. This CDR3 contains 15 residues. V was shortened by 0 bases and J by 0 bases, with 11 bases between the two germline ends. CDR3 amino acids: CSVEDYAGYQETQYF. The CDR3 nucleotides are TGCAGCGTTGAAGATTATGCGGGGTACCAAGAGACCCAGTACTTC.

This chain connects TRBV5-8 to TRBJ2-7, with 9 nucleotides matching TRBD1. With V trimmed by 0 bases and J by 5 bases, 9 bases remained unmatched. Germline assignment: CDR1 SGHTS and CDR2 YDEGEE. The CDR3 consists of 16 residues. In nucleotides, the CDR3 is TGTGCCAGCAGCTTGGATTGGGACAGGGTAAGCGACGAGCAGTACTTC. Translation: CASSLDWDRVSDEQYF.

The CDR3 DNA sequence: TGTGCCAGCAGCTCGGGCAGTAATGACAGACGATACGGTGGCTACACCTTC. It encodes CASSSGSNDRRYGGYTF. The chain recombines TRBV5-8 with TRBJ1-2; weak D call: TRBD1 (5 bases). CDR1 and CDR2 from the germline V gene are SGHTS and YDEGEE. The CDR3 is 17 residues long. Trimming cost V 3 bases and J 7 bases, with 25 bases left between them.

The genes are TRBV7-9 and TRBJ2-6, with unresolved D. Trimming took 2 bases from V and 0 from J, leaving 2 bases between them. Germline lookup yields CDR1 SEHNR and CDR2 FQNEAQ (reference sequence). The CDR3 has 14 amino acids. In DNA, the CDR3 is TGTGCCAGCAGCTTATACTCTGGGGCCAACGTCCTGACTTTC. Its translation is CASSLYSGANVLTF.